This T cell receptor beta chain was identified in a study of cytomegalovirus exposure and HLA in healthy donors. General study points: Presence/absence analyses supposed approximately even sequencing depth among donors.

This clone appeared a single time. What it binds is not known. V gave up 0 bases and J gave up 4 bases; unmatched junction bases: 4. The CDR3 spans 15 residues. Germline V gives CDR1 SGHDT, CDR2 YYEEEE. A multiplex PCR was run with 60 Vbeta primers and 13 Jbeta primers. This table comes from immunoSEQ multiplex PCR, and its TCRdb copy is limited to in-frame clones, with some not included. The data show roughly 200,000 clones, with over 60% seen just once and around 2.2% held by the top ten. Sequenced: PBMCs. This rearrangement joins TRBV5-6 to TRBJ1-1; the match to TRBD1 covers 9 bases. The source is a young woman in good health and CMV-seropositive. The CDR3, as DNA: TGTGCCAGCAGCTTGGGACAGGGGGGATTCACTGAAGCTTTCTTT. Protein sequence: CASSLGQGGFTEAFF. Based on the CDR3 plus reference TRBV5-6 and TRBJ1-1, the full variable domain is DAGVTQSPTHLIKTRGQQVTLRCSPKSGHDTVSWYQQALGQGPQFIFQYYEEEERQRGNFPDRFSGHQFPNYSSELNVNALLLGDSALYLCASSLGQGGFTEAFFGQGTRLTVV.